A selection of T cell receptor beta chains follows, all from one sample in a study of Graves' ophthalmopathy and Graves' hyperthyroidism. A single record per CDR3 protein comes from TCRdb applying MiXCR to the multiplex PCR reads. The sample holds approximately 1.2 million distinct CDR3 sequences; about two fifths are singletons and the top ten take around 10%. Material: peripheral blood or thyroid tissue (not recorded which). The receptor source for this set is an adult man with Graves' hyperthyroidism. Both conserved end residues are part of each CDR3. The D gene is left open where the match is weak. Size is stated for part of the rows, as once, few or many counts, or as a class when the clone is expanded.

>TRBV12-3/TRBV12-4|many|TRBJ2-5|TRBD1
TGTGCCAGCGGTGCCAGGGGGCACGGTCCTGAGACCCAGTACTTC
CASGARGHGPETQYF
>TRBV9|.|TRBJ1-1|.
TGTGCCAGCAGCAGTACAGGGATTGGTCTAGGAACTGAAGCTTTCTTT
CASSSTGIGLGTEAFF
>TRBV7-9|many|TRBJ1-4|.
TGTGCCGAAGGGGACGAAAAACTGTTTTTT
CAEGDEKLFF
>TRBV10-3|.|TRBJ2-5|TRBD2
TGTGCCATCACCCAAGATGGCGGGAGAGGAGAGACCCAGTACTTC
CAITQDGGRGETQYF
>TRBV15|many|TRBJ1-4|TRBD1
TGTGCCACCAGCCTCGATCGCAGGGGGACACGGAATGAAAAACTGTTTTTT
CATSLDRRGTRNEKLFF
>TRBV12-3/TRBV12-4|.|TRBJ1-2|TRBD1
TGTGCCAGCAGTTTACTGTTCGGGACAGGGCGTATTGACTACACCTTC
CASSLLFGTGRIDYTF
>TRBV9|.|TRBJ2-7|.
TGTGCCAGCAGCGTAGGAGAGGCGGACTTTACCTACGAGCAGTACTTC
CASSVGEADFTYEQYF
>TRBV2|many|TRBJ2-2|.
TGTGCCAGCAGTCGTGAGGGTCTGGGGACGGGGGAGCTGTTTTTT
CASSREGLGTGELFF
>TRBV7-9|.|TRBJ2-5|TRBD1
TGTGCCAGCAGCCGAACAGGGGAGTTCAGCAATCAGCCCCAGTACTTC
CASSRTGEFSNQPQYF
>TRBV3-1|.|TRBJ2-2|TRBD2
TGTGCCAGCAGCCAAGATCGGGGACTAGCTAACACCGGGGAGCTGTTTTTT
CASSQDRGLANTGELFF
>TRBV10-3|many|TRBJ1-5|.
TGTGCCATCAGTGAGACGACAGGAGTGATTGGTCAGCCCCAGCATTTT
CAISETTGVIGQPQHF
>TRBV29-1|many|TRBJ2-7|TRBD1
TGCAGCGTTGGGGACAGGGTAACCTACGAGCAGTACTTC
CSVGDRVTYEQYF
>TRBV4-1|few|TRBJ2-7|.
TGCGCCAGCAGCCAAGAATACTCTTCTTACGAGCAGTACTTC
CASSQEYSSYEQYF
>TRBV5-4|few|TRBJ2-5|.
TGTGCCAGCAGCTTGGGGGGATGGACTACCGAGGGGACCCAGTACTTC
CASSLGGWTTEGTQYF
>TRBV20-1|.|TRBJ2-7|.
TGCAGTGGGACCTCCAGCTCCTACGAGCAGTACTTC
CSGTSSSYEQYF
>TRBV28|.|TRBJ1-2|.
TGTGCCAGCAGTGCCCCCTACGACTGTGGCTACACCTTC
CASSAPYDCGYTF
>TRBV6-2/TRBV6-3|.|TRBJ1-1|.
TGTGCCAGCAGGCCCCTCTCAGTTGCGGCTAACACTGAAGCTTTCTTT
CASRPLSVAANTEAFF
>TRBV7-9|once|TRBJ1-5|.
TGTGCCAGCAGCGCCCACCGGACAAAGCATTTT
CASSAHRTKHF
>TRBV6-4|few|TRBJ2-6|TRBD2
TGTGCCGGGACTAAGCCTGGGGCCAACGTCCTGACTTTC
CAGTKPGANVLTF
>TRBV25-1|.|TRBJ2-5|.
TGTGCCAGCTTCGGGACTTACCAAGAGACCCAGTACTTC
CASFGTYQETQYF
>TRBV5-1|.|TRBJ2-5|TRBD1
TGCGCCAGCAATGGGATGGGACAGGGACAAGAGACCCAGTACTTC
CASNGMGQGQETQYF
>TRBV4-1|few|TRBJ1-3|.
TGCGCCAGCAGCCAAGGACCCGCTGGAAACACCATATATTTT
CASSQGPAGNTIYF
>TRBV19|few|TRBJ1-5|.
TGTGCCAGTAGTTGGTCAAGTTATAGCAATCAGCCCCAGCATTTT
CASSWSSYSNQPQHF
>TRBV20-1|.|TRBJ2-5|.
TGCAGTGCTAGAGGGCACGAAGAGACCCAGTACTTC
CSARGHEETQYF
>TRBV9|few|TRBJ1-4|.
TGTGCCAGCAGCACCCCCGTAGGTGTTGGTAATGAAAAACTGTTTTTT
CASSTPVGVGNEKLFF
>TRBV12-3/TRBV12-4|many|TRBJ2-7|.
TGTGCCAGCAGTTTACATAGGGTCGGCGAGCAGTACTTC
CASSLHRVGEQYF
>TRBV7-2|.|TRBJ2-7|TRBD2
TGTGCCAGCAGCTTAGCCGGGACTAGCGGGAGCCCCGAGCAGTACTTC
CASSLAGTSGSPEQYF
>TRBV29-1|many|TRBJ2-7|.
TGCAGCGTTGGCGGCAGGGGTCGCGACGAGCAGTACTTC
CSVGGRGRDEQYF
>TRBV5-1|many|TRBJ1-1|.
TGCGCCAGCAGCTTGGTGGGCGCCGAGAACACTGAAGCTTTCTTT
CASSLVGAENTEAFF
>TRBV7-9|.|TRBJ1-4|.
TGTGCCAGCAGCCAAGGCTGGGGTGGCGAGGACAAACTGTTTTTT
CASSQGWGGEDKLFF
>TRBV4-3|.|TRBJ1-1|TRBD1
TGCGCCAGCCAATGGGCCAGGGGGCCCACTGAAGCTTTCTTT
CASQWARGPTEAFF
>TRBV7-8|once|TRBJ2-7|TRBD2
TGTGCTAGAGATCCGGCTAGCGGGGGCTACGAGCAGTACTTC
CARDPASGGYEQYF
>TRBV12-3/TRBV12-4|.|TRBJ1-4|TRBD1
TGTGCCAGCAGTTCAAGGGGGCGAAAACTGTTTTTT
CASSSRGRKLFF
>TRBV7-2|few|TRBJ1-6|TRBD1
TGTGCCAGCAGCTTAAACAGGGGGGATAATTCACCCCTCCACTTT
CASSLNRGDNSPLHF
>TRBV12-3/TRBV12-4|.|TRBJ2-5|.
TGTGCCAGCAGTACCCCGACGAGGGTGTCAGAGACCCAGTACTTC
CASSTPTRVSETQYF
>TRBV19|many|TRBJ1-5|.
TGTGCCAGTTCGACCCTCGACCTGGATCAGCCCCAGCATTTT
CASSTLDLDQPQHF
>TRBV4-1|many|TRBJ1-5|.
TGCGCCAGCAGCCAAGAGTCCCAGATAAATCAGCCCCAGCATTTT
CASSQESQINQPQHF
>TRBV6-2/TRBV6-3|few|TRBJ2-7|.
TGTGCCAGCAGCCCCAGGCGGTCCGCCTACGAGCAGTACTTC
CASSPRRSAYEQYF
>TRBV12-3/TRBV12-4|.|TRBJ1-2|TRBD1
TGTGCCAGCAGAAAGGGACAGGGCCTCTCCACCTTC
CASRKGQGLSTF
>TRBV12-3/TRBV12-4|many|TRBJ2-7|TRBD2
TGTGCCAGCTGCCAGCGGGAGTCCTACGAGCAGTACTTC
CASCQRESYEQYF
>TRBV29-1|.|TRBJ1-4|.
TGCAGCGTTCGCGGGACGACTAATGAAAAACTGTTTTTT
CSVRGTTNEKLFF
>TRBV5-6|many|TRBJ2-6|.
TGTGCCAGCAGCTTGTACAGTACCTCTGGGGCCAACGTCCTGACTTTC
CASSLYSTSGANVLTF
>TRBV19|.|TRBJ2-5|.
TGTGCCAGCAGCTCCCTGACAGGGGAGGGCAATCAGCCCCAGTACTTC
CASSSLTGEGNQPQYF
>TRBV9|many|TRBJ2-5|.
TGTGCCAGCAGCGTAGATGGAGCACCCCAGTACTTC
CASSVDGAPQYF
>TRBV2|.|TRBJ2-7|TRBD2
TGTGCCAGCAGTCGGACTAGCGGGCAGAGGTACGAGCAGTACTTC
CASSRTSGQRYEQYF
>TRBV2|many|TRBJ2-6|.
TGTGCCAGGCAGTCTTTTGTGGGGGCCAACGTCCTGACTTTC
CARQSFVGANVLTF
>TRBV7-2|few|TRBJ2-3|.
TGTGCCAGCAGCCGGGGGGCGTCCCGAAGCACAGATACGCAGTATTTT
CASSRGASRSTDTQYF
>TRBV7-8|many|TRBJ1-2|.
TGTGCCAGCAGCTTATCTTTCTCAAGGGTAGCGGGTGGCTACACCTTC
CASSLSFSRVAGGYTF
>TRBV10-3|.|TRBJ2-7|.
TGTGCCATCAGTGGTCGCCAGGCCTACGAGCAGTACTTC
CAISGRQAYEQYF
>TRBV5-6|once|TRBJ1-1|.
TGTGCCAGCAGCCACGGGAGCAGGCGGGCCACTGAAGCTTTCTTT
CASSHGSRRATEAFF